This T cell receptor (beta chain) is drawn from a study of metastatic and nonmetastatic thyroid tumors (dated by TCRdb to about 2020). Concerning the study at large: For patients with malignant and with benign thyroid disease, the researchers compared repertoires between peripheral blood samples and tumor or nodule tissue samples.

Paper-wide results and their limitations: In both blood and tumor samples, malignant tumors were reported to have significantly higher TCR beta diversity than benign nodules.

None of the patients had been given any treatment before thyroid surgery. Using T-cell receptor beta sequencing, the researchers looked back retrospectively at clinical samples from patients, gathered between about 2012 and 2018. This clone was counted many times. Its target antigen remains unknown. The input lacks base qualities; no much larger clone sits a single base away. CDR1 and CDR2 are drawn from the germline V gene (reference sequence): DFQATT, SNEGSKA. A distance of 9 bases separates the germline ends of V and J, which lose 3 bases and 9 bases respectively. The CDR3 contains 11 residues, cysteine and phenylalanine counted. The CDR3 DNA has 33 bases and is translated from base 1. The library was obtained by PCR. The sample was run on an Illumina HiSeq 4000. High-throughput sequencing was used to profile the CDR3 region of the TCR beta-chain in every patient. The original methods were these. A classifier to discriminate distant-metastatic papillary thyroid cancer patients was built from CDR3 differences across clinicopathological groups. The Shannon index was used to assess repertoire diversity, and the Morisita-Horn index was used to assess tumor-blood repertoire similarity. Starting from the raw public reads, TCRdb applied fastp trimming at Q25, assembled clones with MiXCR and retained in-frame beta chains. In this record, the V and J calls reflect TCRdb's handling and not the investigators' own analysis. Within this sample are fewer than 40,000 clones, with 25% to 35% of them counted one time only. The ten largest clones take up roughly a third of the sample.

The material sequenced was blood. This TCR was sampled from a female donor with papillary thyroid cancer or a benign thyroid nodule (not recorded which). Some clones in this sample may be carry-over from other donors' samples. Recombination joined TRBV20-1 with TRBJ2-1; TRBD2 could be the D gene, as 6 bases match. The DNA is TGCAGTGCTAGGATTAGCGGTGAGCAGTTCTTC. The encoded protein is CSARISGEQFF.